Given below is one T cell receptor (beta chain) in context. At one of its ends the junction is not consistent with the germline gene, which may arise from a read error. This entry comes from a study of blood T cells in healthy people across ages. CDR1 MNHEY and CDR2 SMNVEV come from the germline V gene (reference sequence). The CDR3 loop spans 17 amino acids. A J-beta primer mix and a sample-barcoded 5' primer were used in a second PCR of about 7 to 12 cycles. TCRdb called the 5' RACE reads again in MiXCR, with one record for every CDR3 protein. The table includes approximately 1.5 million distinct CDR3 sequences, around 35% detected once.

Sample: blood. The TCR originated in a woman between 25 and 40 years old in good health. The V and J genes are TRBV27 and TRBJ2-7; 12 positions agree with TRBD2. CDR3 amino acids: CASSPLRLAGDPYERYF. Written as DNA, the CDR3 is TGTGCCAGCAGTCCCCTTCGACTAGCGGGAGACCCCTACGAGCGGTACTTC.